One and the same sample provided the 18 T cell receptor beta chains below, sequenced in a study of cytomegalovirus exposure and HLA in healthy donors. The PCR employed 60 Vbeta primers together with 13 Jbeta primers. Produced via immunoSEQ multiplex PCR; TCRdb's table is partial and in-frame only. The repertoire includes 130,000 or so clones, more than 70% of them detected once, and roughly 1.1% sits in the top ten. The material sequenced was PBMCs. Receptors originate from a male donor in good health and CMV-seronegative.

The CDR3 nucleotides read TGCGCCAGCGCCAAAAGGACAGGGCTCGTAAAACCAGATACGCAGTATTTT. As protein: CASAKRTGLVKPDTQYF. The V gene is TRBV4-1, the J gene TRBJ2-3; 8 positions agree with TRBD1. Germline CDR1 is MGHRA and CDR2 is YSYEKL. This CDR3 comprises 17 residues. Trimming removed 8 bases from V and 4 bases from J; junction bases left unmatched: 17.

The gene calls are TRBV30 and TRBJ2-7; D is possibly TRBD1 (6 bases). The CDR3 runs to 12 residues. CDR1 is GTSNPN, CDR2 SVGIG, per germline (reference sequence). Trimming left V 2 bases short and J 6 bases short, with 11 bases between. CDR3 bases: TGTGCCTGGAGTCCTACAGGGACCGAGCAGTACTTC. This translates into CAWSPTGTEQYF.

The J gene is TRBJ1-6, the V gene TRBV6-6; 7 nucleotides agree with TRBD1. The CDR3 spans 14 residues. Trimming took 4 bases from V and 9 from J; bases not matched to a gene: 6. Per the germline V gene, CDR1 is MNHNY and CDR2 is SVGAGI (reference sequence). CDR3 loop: CASSLEGGRSPLHF. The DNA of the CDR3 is TGTGCCAGCAGTTTGGAAGGGGGCCGTTCACCCCTCCACTTT.

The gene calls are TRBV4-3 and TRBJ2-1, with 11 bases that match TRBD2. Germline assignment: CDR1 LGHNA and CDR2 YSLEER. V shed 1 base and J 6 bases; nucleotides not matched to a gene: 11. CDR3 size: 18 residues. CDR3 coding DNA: TGCGCCAGCAGCCAAGTTCGCGGCCGACTAGCGGGGTCCAATGAGCAGTTCTTC. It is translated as CASSQVRGRLAGSNEQFF.

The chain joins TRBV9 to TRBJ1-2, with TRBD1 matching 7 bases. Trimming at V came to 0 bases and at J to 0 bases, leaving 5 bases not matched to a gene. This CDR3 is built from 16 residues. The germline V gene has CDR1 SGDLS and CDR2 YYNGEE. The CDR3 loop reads CASSVGGTAANYGYTF. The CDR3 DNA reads TGTGCCAGCAGCGTAGGGGGGACAGCAGCTAACTATGGCTACACCTTC.

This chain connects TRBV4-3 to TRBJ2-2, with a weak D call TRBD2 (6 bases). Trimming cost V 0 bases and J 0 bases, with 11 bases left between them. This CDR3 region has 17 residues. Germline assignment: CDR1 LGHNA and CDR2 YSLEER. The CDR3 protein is CASSQDWGVSNTGELFF. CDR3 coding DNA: TGCGCCAGCAGCCAAGATTGGGGGGTCTCGAACACCGGGGAGCTGTTTTTT.

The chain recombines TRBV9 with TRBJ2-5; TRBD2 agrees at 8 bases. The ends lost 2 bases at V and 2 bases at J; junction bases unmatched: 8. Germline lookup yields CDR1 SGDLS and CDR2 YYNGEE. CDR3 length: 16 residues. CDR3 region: CASSVSGLGLQETQYF. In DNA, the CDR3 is TGTGCCAGCAGCGTGTCGGGACTAGGGTTACAAGAGACCCAGTACTTC.

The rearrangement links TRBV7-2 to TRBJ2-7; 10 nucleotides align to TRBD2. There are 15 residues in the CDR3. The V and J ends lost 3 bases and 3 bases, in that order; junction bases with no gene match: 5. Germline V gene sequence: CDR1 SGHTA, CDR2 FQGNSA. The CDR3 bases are TGTGCCAGCAGCTTCCTAGCGGGGGCCATCTACGAGCAGTACTTC. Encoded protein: CASSFLAGAIYEQYF.

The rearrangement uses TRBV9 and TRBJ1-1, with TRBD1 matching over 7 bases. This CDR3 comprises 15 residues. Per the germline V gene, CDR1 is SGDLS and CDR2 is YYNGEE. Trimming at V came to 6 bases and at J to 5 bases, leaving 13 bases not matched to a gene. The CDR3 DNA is TGTGCCAGCAAGAAAGACGGTTCAGGGGGAACTGAAGCTTTCTTT. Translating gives CASKKDGSGGTEAFF.

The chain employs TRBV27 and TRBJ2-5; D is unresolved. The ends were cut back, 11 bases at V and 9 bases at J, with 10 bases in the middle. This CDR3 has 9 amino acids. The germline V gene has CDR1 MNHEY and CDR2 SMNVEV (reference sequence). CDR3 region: CAVGAPQYF. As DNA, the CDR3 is TGTGCCGTAGGAGCTCCCCAGTACTTC.

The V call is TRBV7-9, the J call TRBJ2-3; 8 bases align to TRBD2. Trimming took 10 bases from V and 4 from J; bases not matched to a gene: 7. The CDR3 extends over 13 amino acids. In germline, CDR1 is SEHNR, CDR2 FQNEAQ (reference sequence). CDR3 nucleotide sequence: TGTGCCATTACCGGGACTAGGGCAGATACGCAGTATTTT. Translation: CAITGTRADTQYF.

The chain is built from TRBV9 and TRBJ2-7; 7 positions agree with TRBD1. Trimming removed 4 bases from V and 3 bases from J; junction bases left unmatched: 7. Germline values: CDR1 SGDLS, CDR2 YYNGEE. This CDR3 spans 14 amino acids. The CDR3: CASSTRDSLYEQYF. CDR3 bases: TGTGCCAGCAGCACGAGGGACAGTCTCTACGAGCAGTACTTC.

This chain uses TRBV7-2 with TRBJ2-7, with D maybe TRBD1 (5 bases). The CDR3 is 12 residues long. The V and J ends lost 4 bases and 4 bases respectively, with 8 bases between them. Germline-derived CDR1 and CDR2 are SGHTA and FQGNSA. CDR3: CASSSTGYEQYF. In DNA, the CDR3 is TGTGCCAGCAGCTCAACAGGATACGAGCAGTACTTC.

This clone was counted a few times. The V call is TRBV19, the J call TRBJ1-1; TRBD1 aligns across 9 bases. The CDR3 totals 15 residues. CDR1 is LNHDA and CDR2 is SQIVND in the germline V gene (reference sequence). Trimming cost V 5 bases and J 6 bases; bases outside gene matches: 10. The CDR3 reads CASSPGGQGRPEAFF. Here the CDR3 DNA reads TGTGCCAGTAGTCCGGGGGGACAGGGTCGCCCTGAAGCTTTCTTT.

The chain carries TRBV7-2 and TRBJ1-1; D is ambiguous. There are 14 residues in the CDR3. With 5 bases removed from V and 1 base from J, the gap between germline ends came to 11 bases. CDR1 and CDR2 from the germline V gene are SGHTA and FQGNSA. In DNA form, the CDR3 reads TGTGCCAGCAGCAAAGAGGGCTGGAACACTGAAGCTTTCTTT. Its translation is CASSKEGWNTEAFF.

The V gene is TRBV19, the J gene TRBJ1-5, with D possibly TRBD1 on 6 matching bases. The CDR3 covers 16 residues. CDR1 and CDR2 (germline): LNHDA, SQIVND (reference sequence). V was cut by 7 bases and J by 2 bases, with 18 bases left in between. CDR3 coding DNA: TGTGCCAGTAATGGGGTTGGGGGCGCGGGCAATCAGCCCCAGCATTTT. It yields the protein CASNGVGGAGNQPQHF.

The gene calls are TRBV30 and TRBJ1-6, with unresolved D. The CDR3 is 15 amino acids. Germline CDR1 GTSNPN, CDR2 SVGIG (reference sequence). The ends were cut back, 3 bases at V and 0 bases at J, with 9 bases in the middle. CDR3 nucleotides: TGTGCCTGGAGAGTGATTAGCTCCTATAATTCACCCCTCCACTTT. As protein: CAWRVISSYNSPLHF.

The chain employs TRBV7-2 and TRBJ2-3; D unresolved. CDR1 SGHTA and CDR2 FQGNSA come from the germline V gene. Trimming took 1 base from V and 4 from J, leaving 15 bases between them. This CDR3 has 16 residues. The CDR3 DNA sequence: TGTGCCAGCAGCTTAGGCGGCCTTGGGTCGGCAGATACGCAGTATTTT. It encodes CASSLGGLGSADTQYF.